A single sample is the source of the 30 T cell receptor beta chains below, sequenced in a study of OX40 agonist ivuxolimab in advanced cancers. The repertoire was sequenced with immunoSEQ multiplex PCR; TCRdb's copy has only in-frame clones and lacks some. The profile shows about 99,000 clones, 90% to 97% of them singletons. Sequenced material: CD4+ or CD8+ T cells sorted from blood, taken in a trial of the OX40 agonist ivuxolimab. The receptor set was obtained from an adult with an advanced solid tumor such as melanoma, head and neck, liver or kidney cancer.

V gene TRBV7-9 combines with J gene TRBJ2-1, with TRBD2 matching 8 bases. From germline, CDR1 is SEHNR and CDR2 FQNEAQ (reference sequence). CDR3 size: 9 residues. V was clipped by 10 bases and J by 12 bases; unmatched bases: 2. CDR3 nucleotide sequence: TGTGCCACGGGAGGGACGCAGTTCTTC. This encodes CATGGTQFF.

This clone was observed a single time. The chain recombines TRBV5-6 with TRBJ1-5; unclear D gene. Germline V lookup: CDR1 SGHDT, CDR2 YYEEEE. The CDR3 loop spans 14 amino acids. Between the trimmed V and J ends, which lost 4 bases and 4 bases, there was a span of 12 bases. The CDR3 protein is CASSPGPLNQPQHF. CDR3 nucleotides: TGTGCCAGCAGCCCCGGGCCGTTGAATCAGCCCCAGCATTTT.

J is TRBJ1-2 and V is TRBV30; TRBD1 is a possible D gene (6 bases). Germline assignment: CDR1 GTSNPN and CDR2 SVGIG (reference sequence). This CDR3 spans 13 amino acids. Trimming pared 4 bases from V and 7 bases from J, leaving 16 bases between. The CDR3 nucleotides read TGTGCCTGGACAGGGGCCAATTTTTTTGGCTACACCTTC. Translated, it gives CAWTGANFFGYTF.

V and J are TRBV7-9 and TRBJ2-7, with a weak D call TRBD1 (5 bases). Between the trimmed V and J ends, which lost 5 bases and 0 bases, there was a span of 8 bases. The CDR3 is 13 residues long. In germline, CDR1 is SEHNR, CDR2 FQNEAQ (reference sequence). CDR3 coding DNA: TGTGCCAGCAGCCCAGGGATCTCCTACGAGCAGTACTTC. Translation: CASSPGISYEQYF.

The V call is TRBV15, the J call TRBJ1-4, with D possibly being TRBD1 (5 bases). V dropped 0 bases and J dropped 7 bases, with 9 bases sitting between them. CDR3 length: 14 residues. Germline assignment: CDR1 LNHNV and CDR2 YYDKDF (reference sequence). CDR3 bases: TGTGCCACCAGCAGAGAGGGCAGGGCTGAAAAACTGTTTTTT. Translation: CATSREGRAEKLFF.

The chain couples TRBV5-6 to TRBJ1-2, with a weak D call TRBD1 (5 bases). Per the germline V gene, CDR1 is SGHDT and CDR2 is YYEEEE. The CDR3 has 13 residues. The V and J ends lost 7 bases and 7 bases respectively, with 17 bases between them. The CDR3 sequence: CASAFVGEFGYTF. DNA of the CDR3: TGTGCCAGCGCCTTCGTGGGGGAGTTTGGCTACACCTTC.

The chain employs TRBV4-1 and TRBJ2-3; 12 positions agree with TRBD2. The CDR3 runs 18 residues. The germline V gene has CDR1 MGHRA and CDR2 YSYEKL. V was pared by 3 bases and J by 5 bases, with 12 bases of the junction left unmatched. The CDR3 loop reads CASSHAPTSGGRGDTQYF. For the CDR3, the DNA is TGCGCCAGCAGCCATGCACCGACTAGCGGGGGACGGGGAGATACGCAGTATTTT.

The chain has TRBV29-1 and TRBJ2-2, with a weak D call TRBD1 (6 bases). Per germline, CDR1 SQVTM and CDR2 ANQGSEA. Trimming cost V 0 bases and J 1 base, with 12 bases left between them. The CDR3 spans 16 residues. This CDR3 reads CSVEDRDTENTGELFF. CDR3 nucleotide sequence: TGCAGCGTTGAAGATCGGGACACCGAGAACACCGGGGAGCTGTTTTTT.

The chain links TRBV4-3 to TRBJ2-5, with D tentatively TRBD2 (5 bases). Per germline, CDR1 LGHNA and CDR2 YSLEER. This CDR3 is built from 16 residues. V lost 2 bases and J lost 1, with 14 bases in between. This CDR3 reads CASSQQLGLAQETQYF. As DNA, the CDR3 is TGCGCCAGCAGCCAACAACTCGGGCTAGCCCAAGAGACCCAGTACTTC.

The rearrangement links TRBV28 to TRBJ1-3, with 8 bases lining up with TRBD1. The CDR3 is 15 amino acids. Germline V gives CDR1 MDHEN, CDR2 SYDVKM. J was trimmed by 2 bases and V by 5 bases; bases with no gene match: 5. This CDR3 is CASSARGHTGNTIYF. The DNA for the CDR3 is TGTGCCAGCAGTGCCAGGGGGCATACTGGAAACACCATATATTTT.

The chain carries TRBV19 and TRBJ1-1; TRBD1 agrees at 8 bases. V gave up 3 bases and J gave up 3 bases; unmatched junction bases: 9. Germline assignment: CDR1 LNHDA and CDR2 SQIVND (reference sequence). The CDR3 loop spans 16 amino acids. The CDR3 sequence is CASSIPFGTGDTEAFF. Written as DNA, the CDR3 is TGTGCCAGTAGTATCCCCTTCGGGACAGGAGACACTGAAGCTTTCTTT.

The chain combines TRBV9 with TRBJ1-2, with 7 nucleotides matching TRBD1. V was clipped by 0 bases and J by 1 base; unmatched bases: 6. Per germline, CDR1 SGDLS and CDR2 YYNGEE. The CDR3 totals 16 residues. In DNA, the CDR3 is TGTGCCAGCAGCGTAGAGGGGACAGCACTTAACTATGGCTACACCTTC. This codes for CASSVEGTALNYGYTF.

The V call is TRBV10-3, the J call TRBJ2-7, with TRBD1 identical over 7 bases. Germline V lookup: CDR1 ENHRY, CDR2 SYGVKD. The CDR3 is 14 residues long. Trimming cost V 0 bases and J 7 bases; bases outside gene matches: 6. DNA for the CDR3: TGTGCCATCAGTGAGTCGGACAGGTACGAGGAGCAGTACTTC. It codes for CAISESDRYEEQYF.

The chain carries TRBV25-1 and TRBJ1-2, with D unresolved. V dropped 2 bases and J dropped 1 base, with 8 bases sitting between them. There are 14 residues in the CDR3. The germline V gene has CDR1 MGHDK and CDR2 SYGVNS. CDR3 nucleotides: TGTGCCAGCAGTGAACCAGATTTTAACTATGGCTACACCTTC. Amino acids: CASSEPDFNYGYTF.

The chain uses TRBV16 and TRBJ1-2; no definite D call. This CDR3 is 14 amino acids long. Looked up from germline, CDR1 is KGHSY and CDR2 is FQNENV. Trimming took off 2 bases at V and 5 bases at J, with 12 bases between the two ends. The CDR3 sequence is CASSQSLLPYGYTF. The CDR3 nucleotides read TGTGCCAGCAGCCAAAGTCTACTTCCATATGGCTACACCTTC. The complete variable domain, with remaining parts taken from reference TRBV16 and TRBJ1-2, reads GEEVAQTPKHLVRGEGQKAKLYCAPIKGHSYVFWYQQVLKNEFKFLISFQNENVFDETGMPKERFSAKCLPNSPCSLEIQATKLEDSAVYFCASSQSLLPYGYTFGSGTRLTVV.

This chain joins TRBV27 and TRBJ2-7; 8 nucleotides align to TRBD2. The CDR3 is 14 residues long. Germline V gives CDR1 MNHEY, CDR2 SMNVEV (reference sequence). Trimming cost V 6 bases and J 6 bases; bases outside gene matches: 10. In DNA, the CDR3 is TGTGCCAGCAGGAAAGCGGGGGCCGTTTTCGAGCAGTACTTC. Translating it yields CASRKAGAVFEQYF.

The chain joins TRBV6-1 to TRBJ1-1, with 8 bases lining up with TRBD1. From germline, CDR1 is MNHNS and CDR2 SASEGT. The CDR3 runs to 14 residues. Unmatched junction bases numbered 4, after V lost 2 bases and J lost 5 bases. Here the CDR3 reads CASSEYRGGTEAFF. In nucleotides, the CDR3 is TGTGCCAGCAGTGAATACAGGGGGGGAACTGAAGCTTTCTTT.

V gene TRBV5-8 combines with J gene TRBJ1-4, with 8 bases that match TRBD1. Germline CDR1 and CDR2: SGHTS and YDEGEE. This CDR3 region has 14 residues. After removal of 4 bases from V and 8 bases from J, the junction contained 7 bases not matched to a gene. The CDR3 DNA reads TGTGCCAGCAGCATCGGACAGGGAAAGGAAAAACTGTTTTTT. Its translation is CASSIGQGKEKLFF. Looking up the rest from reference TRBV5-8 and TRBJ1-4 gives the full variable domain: EAGVTQSPTHLIKTRGQQATLRCSPISGHTSVYWYQQALGLGLQFLLWYDEGEERNRGNFPPRFSGRQFPNYSSELNVNALELEDSALYLCASSIGQGKEKLFFGSGTQLSVL.

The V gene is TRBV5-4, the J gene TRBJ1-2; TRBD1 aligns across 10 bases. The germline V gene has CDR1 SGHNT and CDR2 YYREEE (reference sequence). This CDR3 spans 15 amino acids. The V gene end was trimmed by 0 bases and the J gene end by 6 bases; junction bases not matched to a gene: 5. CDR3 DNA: TGTGCCAGCAGCTTGGGGTGGACAGGGGGAGATGGCTACACCTTC. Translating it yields CASSLGWTGGDGYTF.

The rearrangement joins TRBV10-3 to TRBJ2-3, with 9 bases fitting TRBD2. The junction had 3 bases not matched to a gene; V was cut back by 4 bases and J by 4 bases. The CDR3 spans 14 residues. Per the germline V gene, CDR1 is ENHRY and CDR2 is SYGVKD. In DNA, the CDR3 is TGTGCCATCAGTGCGGGACTAGCCCCAGATACGCAGTATTTT. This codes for CAISAGLAPDTQYF.

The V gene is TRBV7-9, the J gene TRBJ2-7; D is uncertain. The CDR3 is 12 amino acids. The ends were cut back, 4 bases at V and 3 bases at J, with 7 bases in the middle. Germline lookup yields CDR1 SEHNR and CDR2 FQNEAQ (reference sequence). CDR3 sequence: CASSYNSYEQYF. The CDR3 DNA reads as TGTGCCAGCAGCTATAACAGCTACGAGCAGTACTTC.

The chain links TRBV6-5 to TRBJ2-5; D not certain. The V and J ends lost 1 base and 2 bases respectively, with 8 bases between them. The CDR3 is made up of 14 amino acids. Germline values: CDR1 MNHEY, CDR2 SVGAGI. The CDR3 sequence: CASSYYTAQETQYF. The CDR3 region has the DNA TGTGCCAGCAGTTACTACACAGCTCAAGAGACCCAGTACTTC.

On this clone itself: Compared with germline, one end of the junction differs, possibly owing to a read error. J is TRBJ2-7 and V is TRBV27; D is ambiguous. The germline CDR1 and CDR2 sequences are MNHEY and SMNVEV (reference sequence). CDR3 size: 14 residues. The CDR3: CASSLSPDGYEQYF. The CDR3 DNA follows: TGTGCCAGCAGTCTATCACCTGACGGATACGAGCAGTACTTC.

The chain's CDR3 is CASSLPTGGWETTEAFF. CDR3 nucleotide sequence: TGTGCCAGTAGTCTACCTACAGGGGGGTGGGAGACGACTGAAGCTTTCTTT. The rearrangement joins TRBV19 to TRBJ1-1; 8 nucleotides match TRBD1. Germline CDR1 reads LNHDA; CDR2 reads SQIVND (reference sequence). The CDR3 loop spans 17 amino acids. The junction had 16 bases not matched to a gene; V was cut back by 5 bases and J by 5 bases.

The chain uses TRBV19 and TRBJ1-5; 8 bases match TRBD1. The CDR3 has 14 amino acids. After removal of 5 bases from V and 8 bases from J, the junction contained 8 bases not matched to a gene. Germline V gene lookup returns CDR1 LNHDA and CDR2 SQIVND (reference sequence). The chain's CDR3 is CASSSDRGREPQHF. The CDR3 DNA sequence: TGTGCCAGTAGTTCTGACAGGGGTCGAGAGCCCCAGCATTTT.

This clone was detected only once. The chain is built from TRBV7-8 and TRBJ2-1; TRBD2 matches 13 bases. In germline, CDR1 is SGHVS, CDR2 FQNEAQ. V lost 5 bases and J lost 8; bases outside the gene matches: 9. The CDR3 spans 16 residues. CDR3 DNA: TGTGCCAGCAGCAAAAGGACTAGCGGGAGAGCAGATGAGCAGTTCTTC. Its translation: CASSKRTSGRADEQFF.

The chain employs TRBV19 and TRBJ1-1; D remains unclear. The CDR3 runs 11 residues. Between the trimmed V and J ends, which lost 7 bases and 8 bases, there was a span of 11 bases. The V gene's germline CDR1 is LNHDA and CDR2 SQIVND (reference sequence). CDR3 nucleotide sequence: TGTGCCAGTATTCACAGTGACGAAGCTTTCTTT. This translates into CASIHSDEAFF. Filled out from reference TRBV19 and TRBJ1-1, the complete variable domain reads DGGITQSPKYLFRKEGQNVTLSCEQNLNHDAMYWYRQDPGQGLRLIYYSQIVNDFQKGDIAEGYSVSREKKESFPLTVTSAQKNPTAFYLCASIHSDEAFFGQGTRLTVV.

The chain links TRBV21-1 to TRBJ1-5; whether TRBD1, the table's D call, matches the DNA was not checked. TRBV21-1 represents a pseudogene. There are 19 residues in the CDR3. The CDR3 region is CASRFPIRTGVRSNQPQHF. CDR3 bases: TGTGCCAGCAGATTTCCTATCCGGACAGGGGTGAGGAGCAATCAGCCCCAGCATTTT.

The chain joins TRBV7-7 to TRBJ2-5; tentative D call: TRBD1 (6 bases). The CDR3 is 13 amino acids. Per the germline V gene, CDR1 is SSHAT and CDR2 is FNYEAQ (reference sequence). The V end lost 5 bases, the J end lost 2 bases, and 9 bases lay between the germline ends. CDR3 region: CASSPRGQETQYF. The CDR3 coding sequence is TGTGCCAGCAGCCCCAGGGGTCAAGAGACCCAGTACTTC.

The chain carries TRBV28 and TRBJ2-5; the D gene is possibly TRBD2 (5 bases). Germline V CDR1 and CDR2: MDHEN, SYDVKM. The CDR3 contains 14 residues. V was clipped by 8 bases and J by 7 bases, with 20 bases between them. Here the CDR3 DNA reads TGTGCCAGCGGCTGGGGTCTCCGCGGGCGGACCCAGTACTTC. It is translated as CASGWGLRGRTQYF.